The sequence of this TCR beta chain was determined in a study of blood T cell repertoires in COVID-19. There are 12 residues in the CDR3. V gave up 6 bases and J gave up 4 bases, with 7 bases separating them. Germline V lookup: CDR1 KGHSH, CDR2 LQKENI. Clinical histories supplied by participants themselves formed the basis of cohort assignment. The protocol was immunoSEQ multiplex PCR, while the TCRdb copy is restricted to in-frame clones and leaves out a portion. The sample gives roughly 170,000 clones, more than 65% of which show up once; around 5.3% is in the top ten. This TCR was sampled from a woman aged 40 to 49 with acute COVID-19. Sequenced sample: PBMCs or T cells enriched from blood (not recorded which). The chain is built from TRBV18 and TRBJ1-5; D unclear. In DNA form, the CDR3 reads TGTGCCAGCTCCCGTTCTAATCAGCCCCAGCATTTT. Translated, it gives CASSRSNQPQHF. Supplemented by reference TRBV18 and TRBJ1-5, the full variable domain reads NAGVMQNPRHLVRRRGQEARLRCSPMKGHSHVYWYRQLPEEGLKFMVYLQKENIIDESGMPKERFSAEFPKEGPSILRIQQVVRGDSAAYFCASSRSNQPQHFGDGTRLSIL.